This T cell receptor beta chain was captured by sequencing in a study of response to subunit inactivated influenza vaccine. Broader study findings: The authors proposed limited new T cell recruitment per seasonal influenza vaccination.

TCRdb passed the RT-PCR reads through MiXCR, listing each CDR3 protein once. The sample holds about 620,000 distinct CDR3 sequences, approximately 12% seen once. V was clipped by 5 bases and J by 8 bases, with 12 bases between them. Germline CDR1 and CDR2: SGHTA and FQGNSA. The CDR3 is 12 amino acids. This clonotype was seen more than once but under ten times. Its antigen is unidentified. The sequences come from PBMCs from blood, collected on the day of vaccination. The clonotype was recovered from a man aged 50 or older who received an inactivated influenza vaccine. V usage is TRBV7-2 and J usage is TRBJ1-2; the D gene is possibly TRBD1 (6 bases). This chain's CDR3 is CASSGRGKGYTF. CDR3 DNA: TGTGCCAGCAGCGGAAGGGGGAAAGGCTACACCTTC.